Shown below are 9 T cell receptor beta chains from a single sample sequenced in a study of cytomegalovirus exposure and HLA in healthy donors. Amplification used 60 Vbeta primers and 13 Jbeta primers. The method was immunoSEQ multiplex PCR; TCRdb's version includes in-frame clones alone and lacks a portion of them. The sample has about 170,000 clones, 85% seen once. Specimen: PBMCs. Every receptor here comes from a boy aged 2-15 years in good health and CMV-seronegative.

The chain has TRBV5-6 and TRBJ2-3; D is ambiguous. Germline CDR1 and CDR2: SGHDT and YYEEEE. Deletions cut 0 bases from V and 0 bases from J, with 5 bases between. This CDR3 has 14 amino acids. The CDR3 protein is CASSLGASTDTQYF. The DNA for the CDR3 is TGTGCCAGCAGCTTGGGGGCTAGCACAGATACGCAGTATTTT.

This clone was seen only a few times. V gene TRBV4-1 combines with J gene TRBJ2-7; D is possibly TRBD1 (5 bases). This CDR3 is 15 amino acids long. Trimming cost V 1 base and J 0 bases, with 10 bases left between them. Germline V gene lookup returns CDR1 MGHRA and CDR2 YSYEKL. CDR3 loop: CASSQVRTSSYEQYF. In nucleotides, the CDR3 is TGCGCCAGCAGCCAAGTCAGGACATCCTCCTACGAGCAGTACTTC.

This rearrangement joins TRBV2 to TRBJ2-7, with TRBD2 as a possible D gene (6 bases). V lost 5 bases and J 4 bases, leaving 12 bases between the germline ends. Germline lookup yields CDR1 SNHLY and CDR2 FYNNEI. The CDR3 has 13 residues. DNA of the CDR3: TGTGCCAGCAGTCGGGGGAATCTTTACGAGCAGTACGTC. Amino acids: CASSRGNLYEQYV.

A word on this clone: Germline and junction disagree at one end, which may indicate a read error. The chain carries TRBV7-6 and TRBJ2-3; the D is unclear. The CDR3 length is 14 residues. CDR1 is SGHVS, CDR2 FNYEAQ, per germline. CDR3 amino acids: CASSLAHHSPIEDF. The DNA of the CDR3 is TGTGCCAGCAGCTTAGCTCATCATTCCCCCATCGAGGATTTT.

This sequence joins TRBV25-1 and TRBJ2-2, with 9 bases aligning to TRBD2. The CDR3 consists of 15 residues. The germline V gene has CDR1 MGHDK and CDR2 SYGVNS. Trimming took 3 bases from V and 3 from J; bases not matched to a gene: 2. The CDR3 sequence: CASSEGGRDTGELFF. CDR3 DNA: TGTGCCAGCAGTGAGGGCGGGAGGGACACCGGGGAGCTGTTTTTT.

This sequence joins TRBV15 and TRBJ2-7, with D hard to call. Trimming removed 0 bases from V and 0 bases from J, with 9 bases in between. The CDR3 contains 15 residues. The V gene's germline CDR1 is LNHNV and CDR2 YYDKDF (reference sequence). The CDR3 spells CATSRDASSSYEQYF. CDR3 DNA: TGTGCCACCAGCAGAGACGCGTCCTCCTCCTACGAGCAGTACTTC.

The rearrangement joins TRBV9 to TRBJ2-1, with a possible D match to TRBD1 (5 bases). The V end was cut by 0 bases, the J end by 2 bases, with 9 bases between. CDR3 length: 15 amino acids. Germline V gene data show CDR1 as SGDLS and CDR2 as YYNGEE. This CDR3 is CASSVAGSPYNEQFF. The CDR3 DNA reads TGTGCCAGCAGCGTAGCAGGGTCTCCCTACAATGAGCAGTTCTTC.

The rearrangement uses TRBV6-1 and TRBJ1-5, with 11 positions matching TRBD1. Germline V gene data show CDR1 as MNHNS and CDR2 as SASEGT. The CDR3 runs to 15 residues. Germline trimming cut 5 bases from V and 5 bases from J; bases unmatched to any gene: 5. CDR3 bases: TGTGCCAGCAGTTGGACAGGGGGCTTAGATCAGCCCCAGCATTTT. Its protein product is CASSWTGGLDQPQHF.

The V gene is TRBV27, the J gene TRBJ2-1, with 8 bases matching TRBD2. Germline lookup yields CDR1 MNHEY and CDR2 SMNVEV (reference sequence). The CDR3 has 14 amino acids. Unmatched junction bases numbered 3, after V lost 3 bases and J lost 5 bases. In DNA, the CDR3 is TGTGCCAGCAGTTTCTTGACTAGCGACAATGAGCAGTTCTTC. It translates to CASSFLTSDNEQFF.